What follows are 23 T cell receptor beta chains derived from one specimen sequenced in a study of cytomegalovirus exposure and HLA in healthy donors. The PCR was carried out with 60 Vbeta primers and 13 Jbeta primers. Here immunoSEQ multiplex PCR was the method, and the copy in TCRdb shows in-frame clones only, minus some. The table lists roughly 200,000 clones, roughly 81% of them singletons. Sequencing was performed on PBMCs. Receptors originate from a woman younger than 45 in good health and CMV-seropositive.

DNA of the CDR3: TGCAGCGTTGCCAGGGGGCCTGAGACCCAGTACTTC. It encodes CSVARGPETQYF. V usage is TRBV29-1 and J usage is TRBJ2-5; 8 nucleotides line up with TRBD1. With V trimmed by 4 bases and J by 5 bases, 3 bases remained unmatched. Germline assignment: CDR1 SQVTM and CDR2 ANQGSEA. The CDR3 extends over 12 amino acids.

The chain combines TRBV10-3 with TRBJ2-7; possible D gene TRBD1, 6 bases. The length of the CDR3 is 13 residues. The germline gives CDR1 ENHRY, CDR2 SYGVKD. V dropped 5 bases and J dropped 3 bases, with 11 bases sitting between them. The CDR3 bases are TGTGCCATCAGTAGCGGACAGAGCTACGAGCAGTACTTC. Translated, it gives CAISSGQSYEQYF.

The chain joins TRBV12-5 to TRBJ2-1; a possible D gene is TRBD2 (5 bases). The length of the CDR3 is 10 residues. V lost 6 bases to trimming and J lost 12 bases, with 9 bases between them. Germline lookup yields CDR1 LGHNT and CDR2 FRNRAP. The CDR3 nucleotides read TGTGCTAGTGGGAGGGAGAGGCAGTTCTTC. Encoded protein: CASGRERQFF.

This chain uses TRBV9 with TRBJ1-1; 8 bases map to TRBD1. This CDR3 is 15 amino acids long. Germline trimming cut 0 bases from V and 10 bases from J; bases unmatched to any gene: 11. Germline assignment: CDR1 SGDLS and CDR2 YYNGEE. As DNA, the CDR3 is TGTGCCAGCAGCGTAGATAGCGGGGGGACAGGTCGAGCTTTCTTT. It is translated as CASSVDSGGTGRAFF.

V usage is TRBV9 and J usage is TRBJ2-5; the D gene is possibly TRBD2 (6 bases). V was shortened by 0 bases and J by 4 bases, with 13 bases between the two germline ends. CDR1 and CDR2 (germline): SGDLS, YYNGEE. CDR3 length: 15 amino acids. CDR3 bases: TGTGCCAGCAGCGTAGCTGTGGGTAGCGGAGAGACCCAGTACTTC. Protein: CASSVAVGSGETQYF.

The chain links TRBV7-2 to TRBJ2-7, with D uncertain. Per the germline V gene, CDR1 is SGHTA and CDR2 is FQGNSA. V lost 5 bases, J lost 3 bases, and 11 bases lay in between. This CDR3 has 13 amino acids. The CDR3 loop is CASSQSGYYEQYF. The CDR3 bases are TGTGCCAGCAGCCAGTCCGGGTACTACGAGCAGTACTTC.

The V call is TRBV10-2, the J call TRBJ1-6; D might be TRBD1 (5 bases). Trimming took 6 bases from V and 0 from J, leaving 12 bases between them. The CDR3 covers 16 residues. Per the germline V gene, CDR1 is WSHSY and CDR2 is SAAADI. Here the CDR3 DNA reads TGCGCCAGCAGCGCGGACACTGTCTCCTATAATTCACCCCTCCACTTT. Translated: CASSADTVSYNSPLHF.

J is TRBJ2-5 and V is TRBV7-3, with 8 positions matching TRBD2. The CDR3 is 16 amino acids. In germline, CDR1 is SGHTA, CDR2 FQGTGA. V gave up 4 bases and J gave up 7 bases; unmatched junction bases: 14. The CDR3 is CASSSTSGGTGGTQYF. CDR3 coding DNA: TGTGCCAGCAGCTCAACTAGCGGAGGTACAGGCGGGACCCAGTACTTC.

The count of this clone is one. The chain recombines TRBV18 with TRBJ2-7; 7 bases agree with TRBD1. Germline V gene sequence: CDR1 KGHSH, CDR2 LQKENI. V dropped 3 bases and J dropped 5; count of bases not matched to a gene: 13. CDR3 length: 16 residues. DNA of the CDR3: TGTGCCAGCTCACCCCTGGCGCAATCAACAGGGGACGAGCAGTACTTC. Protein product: CASSPLAQSTGDEQYF.

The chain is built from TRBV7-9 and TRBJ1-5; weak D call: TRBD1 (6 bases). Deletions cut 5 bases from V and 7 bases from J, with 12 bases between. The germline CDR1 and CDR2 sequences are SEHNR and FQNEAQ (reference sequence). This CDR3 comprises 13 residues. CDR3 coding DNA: TGTGCCAGCAGCCAATCAGGGGACCAGCCCCAGCATTTT. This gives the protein CASSQSGDQPQHF. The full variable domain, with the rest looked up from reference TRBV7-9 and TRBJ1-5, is DTGVSQNPRHKITKRGQNVTFRCDPISEHNRLYWYRQTLGQGPEFLTYFQNEAQLEKSRLLSDRFSAERPKGSFSTLEIQRTEQGDSAMYLCASSQSGDQPQHFGDGTRLSIL.

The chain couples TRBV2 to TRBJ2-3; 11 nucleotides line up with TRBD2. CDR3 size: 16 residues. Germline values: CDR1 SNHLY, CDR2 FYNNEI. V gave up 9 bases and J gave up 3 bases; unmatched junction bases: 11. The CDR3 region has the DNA TGTGCCAGAACTGTGTGGCTAGCGGGGGGAACAGATACGCAGTATTTT. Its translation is CARTVWLAGGTDTQYF.

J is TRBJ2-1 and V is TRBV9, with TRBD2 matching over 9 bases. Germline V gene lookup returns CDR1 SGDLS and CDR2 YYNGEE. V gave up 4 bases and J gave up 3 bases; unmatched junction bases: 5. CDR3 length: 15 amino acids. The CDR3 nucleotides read TGTGCCAGCAGCCCCGCTAGCGGGAACTACAATGAGCAGTTCTTC. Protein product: CASSPASGNYNEQFF.

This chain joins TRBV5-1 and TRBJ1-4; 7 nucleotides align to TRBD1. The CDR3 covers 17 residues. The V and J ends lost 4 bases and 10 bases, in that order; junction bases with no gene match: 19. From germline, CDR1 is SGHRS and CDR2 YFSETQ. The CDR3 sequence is CASSPDRDLLTWGKLFF. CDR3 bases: TGCGCCAGCAGCCCTGACAGGGACCTTTTAACCTGGGGAAAACTGTTTTTT.

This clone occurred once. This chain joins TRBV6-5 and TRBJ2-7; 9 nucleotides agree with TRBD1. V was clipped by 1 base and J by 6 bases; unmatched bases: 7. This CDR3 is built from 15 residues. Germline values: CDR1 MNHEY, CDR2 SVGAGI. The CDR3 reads CASSYYRDRDSEQYF. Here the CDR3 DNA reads TGTGCCAGCAGTTACTACCGGGACAGGGACAGCGAGCAGTACTTC.

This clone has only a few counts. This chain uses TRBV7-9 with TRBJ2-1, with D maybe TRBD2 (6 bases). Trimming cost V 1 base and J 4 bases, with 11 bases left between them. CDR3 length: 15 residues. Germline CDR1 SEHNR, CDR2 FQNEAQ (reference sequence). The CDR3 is CASSLERRGYNEQFF. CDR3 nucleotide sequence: TGTGCCAGCAGCTTAGAACGGAGGGGTTACAATGAGCAGTTCTTC.

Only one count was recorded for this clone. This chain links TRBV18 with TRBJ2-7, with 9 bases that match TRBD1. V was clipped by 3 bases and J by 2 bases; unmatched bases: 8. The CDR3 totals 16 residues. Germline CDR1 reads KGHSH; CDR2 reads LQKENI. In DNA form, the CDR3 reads TGTGCCAGCTCACCTCTAGGACAGGGGAGGGCCTACGAGCAGTACTTC. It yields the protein CASSPLGQGRAYEQYF. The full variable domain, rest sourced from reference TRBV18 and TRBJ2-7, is NAGVMQNPRHLVRRRGQEARLRCSPMKGHSHVYWYRQLPEEGLKFMVYLQKENIIDESGMPKERFSAEFPKEGPSILRIQQVVRGDSAAYFCASSPLGQGRAYEQYFGPGTRLTVT.

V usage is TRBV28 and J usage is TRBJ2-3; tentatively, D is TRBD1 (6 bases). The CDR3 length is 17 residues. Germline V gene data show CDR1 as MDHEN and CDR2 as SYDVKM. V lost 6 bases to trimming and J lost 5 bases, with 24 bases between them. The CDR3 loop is CASRPPRVGAPLDTQYF. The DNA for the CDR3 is TGTGCCAGCAGGCCTCCCCGGGTGGGGGCCCCTTTAGATACGCAGTATTTT.

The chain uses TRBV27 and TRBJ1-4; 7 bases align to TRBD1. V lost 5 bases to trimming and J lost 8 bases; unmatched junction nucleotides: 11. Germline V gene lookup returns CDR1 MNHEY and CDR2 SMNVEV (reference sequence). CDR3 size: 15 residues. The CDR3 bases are TGTGCCAGCAGTACCCACAGGGGAGAGCACGAAAAACTGTTTTTT. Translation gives CASSTHRGEHEKLFF.

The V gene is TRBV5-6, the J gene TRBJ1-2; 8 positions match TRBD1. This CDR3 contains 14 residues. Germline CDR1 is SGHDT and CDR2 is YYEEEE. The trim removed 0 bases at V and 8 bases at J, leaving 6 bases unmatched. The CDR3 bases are TGTGCCAGCAGCTTGGAAGGGCGGACAGGGGGCTACACCTTC. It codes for CASSLEGRTGGYTF.

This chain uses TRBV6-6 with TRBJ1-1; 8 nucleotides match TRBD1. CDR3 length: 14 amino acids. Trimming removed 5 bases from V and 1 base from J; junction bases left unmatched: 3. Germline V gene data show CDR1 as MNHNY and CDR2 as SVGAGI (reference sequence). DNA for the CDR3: TGTGCCAGCAGTGACAGGGGCCGGAACACTGAAGCTTTCTTT. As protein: CASSDRGRNTEAFF.

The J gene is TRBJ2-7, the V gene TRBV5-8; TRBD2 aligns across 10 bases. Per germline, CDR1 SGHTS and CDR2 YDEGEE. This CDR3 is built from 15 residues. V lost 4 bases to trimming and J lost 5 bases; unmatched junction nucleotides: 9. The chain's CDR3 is CASSPLLAGVNEQYF. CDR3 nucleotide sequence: TGTGCCAGCAGCCCACTGCTAGCGGGAGTGAACGAGCAGTACTTC.

In nucleotides, the CDR3 is TGTGCCAGCTCACCCCAGGAAGGTTCCTATGGCTACACCTTC. Translation gives CASSPQEGSYGYTF. J is TRBJ1-2 and V is TRBV18, with D hard to call. Germline CDR1 KGHSH, CDR2 LQKENI. Trimming removed 3 bases at V and 4 bases at J, with 12 bases between. The CDR3 length is 14 residues.

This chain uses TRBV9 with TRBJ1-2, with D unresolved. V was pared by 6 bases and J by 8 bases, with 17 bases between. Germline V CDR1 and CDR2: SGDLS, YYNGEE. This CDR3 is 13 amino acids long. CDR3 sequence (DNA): TGTGCCAGCACCCCGTCCTCCTACCGCGGCTACACCTTC. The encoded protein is CASTPSSYRGYTF.